Listed here is a single T cell receptor (beta chain). A Seattle source enrolled patients during active infection and followed them longitudinally. Germline CDR1 LGHNT, CDR2 FRNRAP. This CDR3 is built from 15 residues. V shed 5 bases, J shed 8 bases, and the junction held 9 bases outside the gene matches. The source of the sample is a study of blood T cell repertoires in COVID-19. The method was immunoSEQ multiplex PCR; TCRdb's version includes in-frame clones alone and lacks a portion of them. The sample lists more than 85,000 clones; about 91% were seen once. The clonotype comes from a man in his fifties or sixties with COVID-19, enrolled during active disease. Source material: peripheral blood. V is TRBV12-5 and J is TRBJ1-4; 9 bases fit TRBD1. The chain's CDR3 is CASGTYRGLQEKLFF. CDR3 in DNA: TGTGCTAGTGGTACATACAGGGGGCTTCAAGAAAAACTGTTTTTT.